This T cell receptor beta chain was identified in a study of T cell changes during pregnancy in multiple sclerosis (dated by TCRdb to the late 2010s). Regarding the study in general: In women with multiple sclerosis, the researchers looked at how the T cell repertoire shifted as pregnancy progressed.

The CDR3, from cysteine to phenylalanine, totals 14 residues. Here the CDR3 DNA is all that survives: 42 bases in frame from base 1. In the germline V gene, CDR1 corresponds to SQVTM and CDR2 to ANQGSEA. The junction shows trimming of 4 bases on V and 1 base on J, plus 11 bases between the germline ends. Comment on this clone: Its cognate antigen has yet to be identified. Within one base of it there is no much larger clone, and no base qualities were kept.

Library prep was done by the immunoSEQ multiplex PCR assay. The table comes from immuneACCESS by way of TCRdb, which keeps in-frame sequences with V and J called. Part of the clones is missing from these tables; in studies checked, under half for an unresolved V gene and the rest for unknown reasons. The sample records approximately 90,000 clones, 85% to 95% of which are singletons. The biggest ten clones account for around 1% of the sample. The sequencing here drew on peripheral blood, taken before pregnancy. The receptor chain draws on TRBV29-1 and TRBJ1-3; no D segment can be confidently identified. The clonotype originates from a female donor with multiple sclerosis, enrolled in a pregnancy study. The bases are TGCAGCGTTGGTGGTGGGCCTTCTGGAAACACCATATATTTT. The encoded protein is CSVGGGPSGNTIYF.